This T cell receptor (beta chain) was profiled in a study of CD8+ T cells in alopecia areata. Extraction of RNA preceded its reverse transcription into cDNA, which served as the sequencing template. Sequenced by immunoSEQ multiplex PCR; TCRdb stores in-frame clones only, minus some. The sample yields about 190,000 clones, 50% to 60% seen once. Treatment specified: oral pan-JAK inhibitor, 5-10 mg twice daily. The CDR3 is 15 residues long. V shed 3 bases and J 7 bases; nucleotides not matched to a gene: 8. Germline V CDR1 and CDR2: SGHTA, FQGTGA. The sample was CD4+ T cells sorted from blood, taken at week 4, from a patient treated with tofacitinib. The sequence came from a human donor with alopecia areata. The genes are TRBV7-3 and TRBJ2-1, with 8 bases that match TRBD2. CDR3: CASSFAGGPPNEQFF. Here the CDR3 DNA reads TGTGCCAGCAGCTTTGCGGGAGGCCCCCCGAATGAGCAGTTCTTC. The full variable domain, with the rest looked up from reference TRBV7-3 and TRBJ2-1, is GAGVSQTPSNKVTEKGKYVELRCDPISGHTALYWYRQSLGQGPEFLIYFQGTGAADDSGLPNDRFFAVRPEGSVSTLKIQRTERGDSAVYLCASSFAGGPPNEQFFGPGTRLTVL.